This TCR beta chain emerged from a study of cytomegalovirus exposure and HLA in healthy donors. 60 Vbeta and 13 Jbeta primers were used in PCR. This table comes from immunoSEQ multiplex PCR, and its TCRdb copy is limited to in-frame clones, with some not included. Recorded for this sample: around 160,000 clones. CDR1 is GTSNPN and CDR2 is SVGIG in the germline V gene (reference sequence). V dropped 0 bases and J dropped 5 bases, with 8 bases sitting between them. The CDR3 is made up of 14 amino acids. The chain employs TRBV30 and TRBJ1-6; maybe TRBD1 (5 bases). Sequenced sample: PBMCs. The sequence was collected from a woman aged 45-60 years in good health and CMV-seronegative. The CDR3 DNA reads TGTGCCTGGAGTGTGGGGCAGGATAATTCACCCCTCCACTTT. Protein sequence: CAWSVGQDNSPLHF.